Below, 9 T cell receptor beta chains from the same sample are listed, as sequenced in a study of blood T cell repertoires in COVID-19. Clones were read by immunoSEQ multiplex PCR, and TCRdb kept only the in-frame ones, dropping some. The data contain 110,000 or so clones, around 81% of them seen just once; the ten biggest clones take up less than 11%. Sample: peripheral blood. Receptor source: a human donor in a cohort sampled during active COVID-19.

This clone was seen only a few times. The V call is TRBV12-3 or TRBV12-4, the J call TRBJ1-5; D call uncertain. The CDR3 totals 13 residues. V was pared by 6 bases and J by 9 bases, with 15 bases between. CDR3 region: CASSVETRAPQHF. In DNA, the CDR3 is TGTGCCAGCAGCGTAGAAACCCGAGCGCCCCAGCATTTT.

CDR3 amino acids: CASSVNSNSPLHF. DNA of the CDR3: TGTGCCAGCAGCGTAAATTCTAATTCACCCCTCCACTTT. The rearrangement links TRBV3-1 (or the pseudogene TRBV3-2) to TRBJ1-6; no clear D gene. This CDR3 comprises 13 residues. Germline V CDR1 and CDR2: LGHDT, YNNKEL (reference sequence). Trimming cost V 5 bases and J 6 bases, with 8 bases left between them.

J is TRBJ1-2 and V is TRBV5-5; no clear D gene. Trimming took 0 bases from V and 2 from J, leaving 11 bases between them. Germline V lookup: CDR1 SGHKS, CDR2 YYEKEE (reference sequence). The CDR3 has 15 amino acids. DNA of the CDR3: TGTGCCAGCAGCTTGGATTCAGTGGTGAACTATGGCTACACCTTC. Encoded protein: CASSLDSVVNYGYTF.

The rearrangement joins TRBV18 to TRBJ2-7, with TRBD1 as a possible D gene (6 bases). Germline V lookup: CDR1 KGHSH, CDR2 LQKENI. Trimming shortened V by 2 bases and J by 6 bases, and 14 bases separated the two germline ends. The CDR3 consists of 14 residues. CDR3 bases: TGTGCCAGCTCACCAGCCGGGACATCGGGCGAGCAGTACTTC. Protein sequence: CASSPAGTSGEQYF.

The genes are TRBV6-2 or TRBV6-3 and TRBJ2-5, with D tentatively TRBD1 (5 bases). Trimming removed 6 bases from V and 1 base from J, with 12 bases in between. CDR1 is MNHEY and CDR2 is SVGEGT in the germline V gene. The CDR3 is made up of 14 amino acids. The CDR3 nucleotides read TGTGCCAGCAGCGGCTCAGGGATCCAAGAGACCCAGTACTTC. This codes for CASSGSGIQETQYF.

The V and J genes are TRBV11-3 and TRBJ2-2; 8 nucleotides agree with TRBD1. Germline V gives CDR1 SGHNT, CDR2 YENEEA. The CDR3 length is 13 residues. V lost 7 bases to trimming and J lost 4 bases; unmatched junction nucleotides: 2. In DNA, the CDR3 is TGTGCCAGCAAAACAGGGGGCACCGGGGAGCTGTTTTTT. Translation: CASKTGGTGELFF.

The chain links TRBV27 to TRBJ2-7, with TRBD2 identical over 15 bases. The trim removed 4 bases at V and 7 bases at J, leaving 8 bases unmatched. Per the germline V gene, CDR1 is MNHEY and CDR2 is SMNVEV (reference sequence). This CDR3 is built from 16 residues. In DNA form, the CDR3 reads TGTGCCAGCAGTTCGAGGGTAGGGACTAGCGGGAGGGAGCAGTACTTC. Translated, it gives CASSSRVGTSGREQYF.

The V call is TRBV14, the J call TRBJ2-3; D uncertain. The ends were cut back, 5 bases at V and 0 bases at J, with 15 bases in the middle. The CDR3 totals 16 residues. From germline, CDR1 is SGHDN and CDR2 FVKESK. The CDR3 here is CASSLIAAWSTDTQYF. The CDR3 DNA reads TGTGCCAGCAGCTTAATAGCCGCATGGAGCACAGATACGCAGTATTTT.

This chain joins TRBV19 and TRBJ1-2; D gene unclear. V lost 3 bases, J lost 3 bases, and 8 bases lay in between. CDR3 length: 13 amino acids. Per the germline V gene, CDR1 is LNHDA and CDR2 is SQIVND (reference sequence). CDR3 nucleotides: TGTGCCAGTAGTATGAGCACCTACTATGGCTACACCTTC. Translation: CASSMSTYYGYTF.